This entry lists 8 T cell receptor beta chains sequenced from one sample in a study. TCRdb processed the RT-PCR reads anew with MiXCR; each CDR3 protein has one entry. The data show more than 600,000 distinct CDR3 sequences, 14% seen once. The sequenced sample was memory CD4+ T cells from blood. The receptors were gathered from a female donor in good health, serving as a healthy control.

The chain has TRBV20-1 and TRBJ2-3; D is possibly TRBD1 or TRBD2 (5 bases each). V shed 3 bases and J shed 8 bases, with 15 bases lying between them. Germline CDR1 is DFQATT and CDR2 is SNEGSKA (reference sequence). CDR3 length: 13 amino acids. The chain's CDR3 is CSARTSGGGTQYF. The DNA for the CDR3 is TGCAGTGCTAGGACCAGTGGGGGTGGTACGCAGTATTTT.

This clonotype was detected a few times. V and J are TRBV28 and TRBJ2-7; tentative D call: TRBD1 (6 bases). V lost 6 bases, J lost 5 bases, and 14 bases lay in between. Germline lookup yields CDR1 MDHEN and CDR2 SYDVKM. The CDR3 consists of 13 residues. The CDR3 sequence is CASRLDRLHEQYF. CDR3 sequence (DNA): TGTGCCAGCAGACTCGACAGGCTCCACGAGCAGTACTTC.

This rearrangement joins TRBV6-5 to TRBJ2-5; TRBD1 agrees at 8 bases. The CDR3 has 15 residues. Losses at the gene ends were 5 bases for V and 5 bases for J; bases not matched to a gene: 10. The germline V gene encodes CDR1 MNHEY and CDR2 SVGAGI. The CDR3 is CASSPSRGQGETQYF. In DNA form, the CDR3 reads TGTGCCAGCAGTCCCTCCAGGGGGCAGGGGGAGACCCAGTACTTC.

This clonotype was found many times. The chain carries TRBV7-2 and TRBJ2-7, with D hard to call. Trimming took off 4 bases at V and 2 bases at J, with 21 bases between the two ends. This CDR3 has 17 residues. Germline values: CDR1 SGHTA, CDR2 FQGNSA. The CDR3 DNA follows: TGTGCCAGCAGCTCCTTTGATCTAGGCCCCATTGCCTACGAGCAGTACTTC. Its translation is CASSSFDLGPIAYEQYF.

The genes are TRBV27 and TRBJ1-1; D may be TRBD1 (6 bases). The CDR3 is 17 residues long. Germline-derived CDR1 and CDR2 are MNHEY and SMNVEV (reference sequence). The ends were cut back, 5 bases at V and 0 bases at J, with 19 bases in the middle. The CDR3 is CASSRRWGGGMNTEAFF. CDR3 nucleotide sequence: TGTGCCAGCAGTCGCCGGTGGGGGGGCGGAATGAACACTGAAGCTTTCTTT.

The rearrangement links TRBV27 to TRBJ1-1; 9 bases fit TRBD1. The CDR3 is made up of 12 amino acids. The V segment lost 7 bases and the J segment 5 bases; nucleotides outside the gene matches: 2. CDR1 and CDR2 from the germline V gene are MNHEY and SMNVEV (reference sequence). The CDR3 region has the DNA TGTGCCAGCAAGGGGACAGGGACTGAAGCTTTCTTT. Protein: CASKGTGTEAFF.

This clonotype was observed a handful of times. V is TRBV7-6 and J is TRBJ2-2; 11 nucleotides align to TRBD2. Germline CDR1 is SGHVS and CDR2 is FNYEAQ. The CDR3 runs 16 residues. Unmatched junction bases numbered 5, after V lost 4 bases and J lost 4 bases. CDR3 sequence reads: CASSSLAGAVTGELFF. CDR3 DNA sequence: TGTGCCAGCAGCTCACTAGCGGGAGCAGTCACCGGGGAGCTGTTTTTT.

This clonotype was seen many times. The chain employs TRBV29-1 and TRBJ1-1, with D unresolved. V lost 4 bases, J lost 7 bases, and 7 bases lay in between. This CDR3 contains 10 residues. The germline V gene encodes CDR1 SQVTM and CDR2 ANQGSEA. The CDR3 is CSVVANEAFF. DNA of the CDR3: TGCAGCGTTGTGGCAAATGAAGCTTTCTTT.